Below, 25 T cell receptor beta chains from the same sample are listed, as sequenced in a study of T cells in Graves' hyperthyroidism and ophthalmopathy. From RNA transcripts, TCR beta CDR3 regions were amplified. HTBI primers were the set used in a first-round RT-PCR of the TCR CDR3. Each CDR3 protein gets one entry after TCRdb re-called the multiplex PCR reads with MiXCR. The sample consists of around 520,000 distinct CDR3 sequences, around 15% of them appearing once. The specimen sequenced was blood. These receptors all stem from a woman aged 35 to 49 with Graves' hyperthyroidism.

This clonotype was counted at least ten times. The chain has TRBV28 and TRBJ2-7; D gene uncertain. V was clipped by 5 bases and J by 4 bases, with 15 bases between them. Germline V gives CDR1 MDHEN, CDR2 SYDVKM. There are 14 residues in the CDR3. In nucleotides, the CDR3 is TGTGCCAGCAGTAGAGCCGGGTTTTTGTACGAGCAGTACTTC. Encoded protein: CASSRAGFLYEQYF.

This clonotype was recorded at least ten times. The gene calls are TRBV7-9 and TRBJ2-7, with D possibly matching TRBD1 (6 bases). The germline gives CDR1 SEHNR, CDR2 FQNEAQ (reference sequence). The CDR3 consists of 12 residues. V was pared by 4 bases and J by 5 bases, with 9 bases between. CDR3: CASSSGGHEQYF. The CDR3 region has the DNA TGTGCCAGCAGCTCTGGGGGCCACGAGCAGTACTTC. The full variable domain, in which reference TRBV7-9 and TRBJ2-7 provide the parts outside the CDR3, is DTGVSQNPRHKITKRGQNVTFRCDPISEHNRLYWYRQTLGQGPEFLTYFQNEAQLEKSRLLSDRFSAERPKGSFSTLEIQRTEQGDSAMYLCASSSGGHEQYFGPGTRLTVT.

This clonotype appeared a few times. A much larger clone sits a single nucleotide away, making a read error possible. This chain connects TRBV27 to TRBJ1-1, with no clear D. From germline, CDR1 is MNHEY and CDR2 SMNVEV (reference sequence). The CDR3 length is 13 residues. CDR3 in amino acids: CASGRTGNTGAFF. The CDR3 bases are TGTGCCAGCGGACGGACGGGGAACACTGGAGCTTTCTTT.

This clonotype has a count of ten or more. The V call is TRBV28, the J call TRBJ2-5; 9 bases are shared with TRBD1. Germline trimming cut 2 bases from V and 2 bases from J; bases unmatched to any gene: 9. Germline V gene sequence: CDR1 MDHEN, CDR2 SYDVKM. The CDR3 sequence is 17 residues long. CDR3 loop: CASSLDPGTGMQETQYF. In DNA, the CDR3 is TGTGCCAGCAGTTTAGACCCCGGGACAGGGATGCAAGAGACCCAGTACTTC. Together with reference TRBV28 and TRBJ2-5, the CDR3 gives the full variable domain: DVKVTQSSRYLVKRTGEKVFLECVQDMDHENMFWYRQDPGLGLRLIYFSYDVKMKEKGDIPEGYSVSREKKERFSLILESASTNQTSMYLCASSLDPGTGMQETQYFGPGTRLLVL.

This clonotype was seen at least ten times. The chain has TRBV11-2 and TRBJ2-1, with TRBD2 matching over 9 bases. After removal of 6 bases from V and 0 bases from J, the junction contained 12 bases not matched to a gene. This CDR3 is built from 18 residues. CDR1 and CDR2 from the germline V gene are SGHAT and FQNNGV. In DNA form, the CDR3 reads TGTGCCAGCAGGCCTCAACTAGCGGGCGTTAGCTCCTACAATGAGCAGTTCTTC. Residues: CASRPQLAGVSSYNEQFF.

This clonotype has a count of ten or more. The chain couples TRBV11-2 to TRBJ2-1; D is possibly TRBD2 (6 bases). The CDR3 sequence is 13 residues long. Germline V gives CDR1 SGHAT, CDR2 FQNNGV. V lost 5 bases to trimming and J lost 9 bases, with 14 bases between them. The CDR3 region has the DNA TGTGCCAGCAGCCCCCGGACTATCAGTGAGCAGTTCTTC. Its protein product is CASSPRTISEQFF. Looking up the rest from reference TRBV11-2 and TRBJ2-1 gives the full variable domain: EAGVAQSPRYKIIEKRQSVAFWCNPISGHATLYWYQQILGQGPKLLIQFQNNGVVDDSQLPKDRFSAERLKGVDSTLKIQPAKLEDSAVYLCASSPRTISEQFFGPGTRLTVL.

V usage is TRBV5-5 and J usage is TRBJ2-7, with 7 bases that match TRBD1. V dropped 0 bases and J dropped 1; count of bases not matched to a gene: 13. The germline gives CDR1 SGHKS, CDR2 YYEKEE (reference sequence). This CDR3 has 18 amino acids. In DNA, the CDR3 is TGTGCCAGCAGCTTGGAGGGGGCCGGGACAGCGATATCCTACGAGCAGTACTTC. Protein product: CASSLEGAGTAISYEQYF.

This clonotype came up many times. This sequence joins TRBV27 and TRBJ2-5; no clear D gene. The CDR3 has 15 residues. V was trimmed by 3 bases and J by 5 bases, leaving 16 bases between them. The germline V gene has CDR1 MNHEY and CDR2 SMNVEV (reference sequence). CDR3 nucleotide sequence: TGTGCCAGCAGTTTTTGGCCCCAGAGTAAGGAGACCCAGTACTTC. Its protein product is CASSFWPQSKETQYF.

Ten or more counts support this clonotype. This rearrangement joins TRBV28 to TRBJ2-7; D possibly uses TRBD1 or TRBD2 (5 bases each). Per germline, CDR1 MDHEN and CDR2 SYDVKM. Between the trimmed V and J ends, which lost 7 bases and 2 bases, there was a span of 15 bases. This CDR3 region has 14 residues. CDR3 nucleotides: TGTGCCAGCAATTCCGGGACCGAACCCTACGAGCAGTACTTC. Translated: CASNSGTEPYEQYF.

This clonotype was detected only a few times. The CDR3 protein is CASSRNLGTLSNTGELFF. The CDR3 DNA follows: TGTGCCAGCAGTCGAAACCTCGGGACACTCTCGAACACCGGGGAGCTGTTTTTT. The chain links TRBV6-1 to TRBJ2-2, with a tentative D call TRBD1 (6 bases). The CDR3 sequence is 18 residues long. The V end lost 5 bases, the J end lost 0 bases, and 19 bases lay between the germline ends. Germline CDR1 and CDR2: MNHNS and SASEGT.

This clonotype was seen repeatedly, ten times or more. V is TRBV15 and J is TRBJ1-2; 9 bases are a match to TRBD1. The CDR3 consists of 15 residues. Per the germline V gene, CDR1 is LNHNV and CDR2 is YYDKDF (reference sequence). V trimming: 3 bases; J trimming: 2 bases; junction bases outside the gene matches: 4. The CDR3 here is CATSRTGTGNYGYTF. The CDR3 nucleotides are TGTGCCACCAGCAGGACCGGGACAGGGAACTATGGCTACACCTTC. The full variable domain, completed using reference TRBV15 and TRBJ1-2, is DAMVIQNPRYQVTQFGKPVTLSCSQTLNHNVMYWYQQKSSQAPKLLFHYYDKDFNNEADTPDNFQSRRPNTSFCFLDIRSPGLGDTAMYLCATSRTGTGNYGYTFGSGTRLTVV.

This clonotype was recorded many times. The chain combines TRBV3-1 with TRBJ1-4; no reliable D call. Trimming pared 0 bases from V and 7 bases from J, leaving 9 bases between. Per germline, CDR1 LGHDT and CDR2 YNNKEL (reference sequence). The CDR3 has 14 residues. Written as DNA, the CDR3 is TGTGCCAGCAGCCAAGATCCCGGCACTGAAAAACTGTTTTTT. This sequence encodes CASSQDPGTEKLFF.

The rearrangement links TRBV28 to TRBJ2-6; 9 bases match TRBD1. The ends lost 4 bases at V and 0 bases at J; junction bases unmatched: 10. The germline V gene has CDR1 MDHEN and CDR2 SYDVKM. This CDR3 comprises 19 residues. In DNA, the CDR3 is TGTGCCAGCAGTTCGATACGGACAGGGGTGAGCTCTGGGGCCAACGTCCTGACTTTC. Translated: CASSSIRTGVSSGANVLTF. The entire variable domain, with the rest obtained from reference TRBV28 and TRBJ2-6, is as follows: DVKVTQSSRYLVKRTGEKVFLECVQDMDHENMFWYRQDPGLGLRLIYFSYDVKMKEKGDIPEGYSVSREKKERFSLILESASTNQTSMYLCASSSIRTGVSSGANVLTFGAGSRLTVL.

The gene calls are TRBV20-1 and TRBJ1-5; 7 nucleotides line up with TRBD1. CDR1 is DFQATT, CDR2 SNEGSKA, per germline (reference sequence). V gave up 2 bases and J gave up 7 bases; unmatched junction bases: 11. CDR3 length: 15 amino acids. The DNA for the CDR3 is TGCAGTGCTAGAATACAGGGGAGGGAAGAGCAGCCCCAGCATTTT. Translating it yields CSARIQGREEQPQHF.

This clonotype was seen repeatedly, ten times or more. The chain carries TRBV7-9 and TRBJ2-1, with 8 nucleotides matching TRBD2. The trim removed 5 bases at V and 1 base at J, leaving 7 bases unmatched. The CDR3 has 16 residues. Germline CDR1 and CDR2: SEHNR and FQNEAQ (reference sequence). The CDR3, as DNA: TGTGCCAGCAGCCGCCAGGGGACTAGATCCTACAATGAGCAGTTCTTC. Its translation: CASSRQGTRSYNEQFF. Variable domain in full (rest from reference TRBV7-9 and TRBJ2-1): DTGVSQNPRHKITKRGQNVTFRCDPISEHNRLYWYRQTLGQGPEFLTYFQNEAQLEKSRLLSDRFSAERPKGSFSTLEIQRTEQGDSAMYLCASSRQGTRSYNEQFFGPGTRLTVL.

This clonotype was recorded many times. V gene TRBV3-1 combines with J gene TRBJ2-5, with D perhaps matching TRBD2 (5 bases). The CDR3 has 15 residues. Germline CDR1 reads LGHDT; CDR2 reads YNNKEL (reference sequence). V shed 1 base and J shed 5 bases, with 14 bases lying between them. The CDR3 reads CASSQGGQSWETQYF. CDR3 DNA: TGTGCCAGCAGCCAAGGAGGGCAGTCTTGGGAGACCCAGTACTTC.

This clonotype was counted many times. The J gene is TRBJ2-5, the V gene TRBV18; perhaps TRBD2 as D (5 bases). The CDR3 has 14 residues. The germline V gene has CDR1 KGHSH and CDR2 LQKENI. Trimming shortened V by 3 bases and J by 5 bases, and 13 bases separated the two germline ends. The CDR3 spells CASSPLRAGETQYF. CDR3 sequence (DNA): TGTGCCAGCTCACCTTTGCGGGCTGGGGAGACCCAGTACTTC.

The sample holds a few counts of this clonotype. The rearrangement joins TRBV30 to TRBJ2-7; 7 bases map to TRBD1. V shed 5 bases and J 2 bases; nucleotides not matched to a gene: 12. The germline gives CDR1 GTSNPN, CDR2 SVGIG (reference sequence). This CDR3 has 15 amino acids. CDR3 sequence (DNA): TGTGCCTGGGGGGTCGTAGGGGGCGCCACCTACGAGCAGTACTTC. Protein sequence: CAWGVVGGATYEQYF.

For this clonotype: A clone one base away is much larger, so this may be a read error. The V gene is TRBV3-1, the J gene TRBJ2-1; no definite D call. The V gene's germline CDR1 is LGHDT and CDR2 YNNKEL (reference sequence). This CDR3 is built from 18 residues. The CDR3, as DNA: TGTGCCGGCAGCCAAGATTTGGACGGGCGAGGCCGGTACAATGAGCAGTTCTTC. It specifies CAGSQDLDGRGRYNEQFF.

Many counts were recorded for this clonotype. The rearrangement uses TRBV28 and TRBJ1-4, with D perhaps TRBD1 (5 bases). CDR3 length: 19 residues. Germline values: CDR1 MDHEN, CDR2 SYDVKM. Deletions cut 2 bases from V and 0 bases from J, with 19 bases between. CDR3 residues: CASSLGSGLFFATNEKLFF. CDR3 coding DNA: TGTGCCAGCAGTTTAGGGTCAGGGCTATTTTTTGCAACTAATGAAAAACTGTTTTTT. Full variable domain (remainder filled in from reference TRBV28 and TRBJ1-4): DVKVTQSSRYLVKRTGEKVFLECVQDMDHENMFWYRQDPGLGLRLIYFSYDVKMKEKGDIPEGYSVSREKKERFSLILESASTNQTSMYLCASSLGSGLFFATNEKLFFGSGTQLSVL.

This clonotype was detected a few times. The chain couples TRBV5-1 to TRBJ1-5; TRBD1 agrees at 7 bases. The junction had 4 bases not matched to a gene; V was cut back by 0 bases and J by 4 bases. Per the germline V gene, CDR1 is SGHRS and CDR2 is YFSETQ. The CDR3 runs to 15 residues. Here the CDR3 reads CASSLGQGRNQPQHF. The CDR3 DNA is TGCGCCAGCAGCTTGGGACAGGGCCGGAATCAGCCCCAGCATTTT. Filled out from reference TRBV5-1 and TRBJ1-5, the complete variable domain reads KAGVTQTPRYLIKTRGQQVTLSCSPISGHRSVSWYQQTPGQGLQFLFEYFSETQRNKGNFPGRFSGRQFSNSRSEMNVSTLELGDSALYLCASSLGQGRNQPQHFGDGTRLSIL.

This clonotype was counted ten times or more. The chain combines TRBV5-1 with TRBJ2-5; 9 bases fit TRBD1. Germline V gives CDR1 SGHRS, CDR2 YFSETQ. This CDR3 contains 12 residues. The V gene end was trimmed by 8 bases and the J gene end by 5 bases; junction bases not matched to a gene: 4. The CDR3 DNA sequence: TGCGCCAGATGGGACAGGGTTGAGACCCAGTACTTC. Amino acids: CARWDRVETQYF.

CDR3 sequence reads: CASSLQGAREYF. The DNA for the CDR3 is TGTGCCAGCAGTTTACAGGGGGCGAGGGAGTACTTC. The chain links TRBV28 to TRBJ2-4; TRBD1 agrees at 8 bases. The CDR3 loop spans 12 amino acids. Trimming took 2 bases from V and 14 from J; bases not matched to a gene: 5. The V gene's germline CDR1 is MDHEN and CDR2 SYDVKM.

This clonotype is categorized as medium-sized. This chain connects TRBV27 to TRBJ2-7, with D possibly matching TRBD2 (6 bases). Germline CDR1 MNHEY, CDR2 SMNVEV (reference sequence). Trimming took 5 bases from V and 0 from J, leaving 14 bases between them. This CDR3 has 15 amino acids. The CDR3 nucleotides read TGTGCCAGCAGTCCTCGGGACTGGAACTCCTACGAGCAGTACTTC. It translates to CASSPRDWNSYEQYF.

This clonotype was counted a few times. The chain combines TRBV2 with TRBJ2-1, with a possible D match to TRBD1 (6 bases). The CDR3 runs 13 residues. Germline V lookup: CDR1 SNHLY, CDR2 FYNNEI. The germline V and J ends were trimmed by 6 bases and 9 bases, with 15 bases remaining between them. The CDR3 region is CASRVGTGTEQFF. DNA of the CDR3: TGTGCCAGCAGAGTCGGTACAGGGACTGAGCAGTTCTTC. Full variable domain (outside the CDR3, taken from reference TRBV2 and TRBJ2-1): EPEVTQTPSHQVTQMGQEVILRCVPISNHLYFYWYRQILGQKVEFLVSFYNNEISEKSEIFDDQFSVERPDGSNFTLKIRSTKLEDSAMYFCASRVGTGTEQFFGPGTRLTVL.